This paragraph reports one T cell receptor beta chain. Its antigen is currently unknown. This specimen comes from a study of PD-1 blockade in classical Hodgkin lymphoma. Overall study findings and caveats: Only CD4+ TCR diversity, not CD8+, had risen significantly by C4D1. Some patients started nivolumab under 1 year after ASCT, and they were excluded.

V lost 0 bases and J lost 0, with 8 bases in between. The length of the CDR3 is 15 residues. Germline V gene lookup returns CDR1 SGHRS and CDR2 YFSETQ. Time point specified: cycle 4 day 1 (C4D1), after 6 weeks of nivolumab. Every patient experienced relapse after autologous stem cell transplantation, and brentuximab vedotin exposure varied. Assay: immunoSEQ multiplex PCR; the TCRdb copy retains only in-frame clones and omits some. The data contain about 47,000 clones, 70% to 80% of them seen just once; the ten biggest clones take up approximately 18%. This chain joins TRBV5-1 and TRBJ2-3; D remains ambiguous. The sequence was obtained from a human donor with classical Hodgkin lymphoma. Sequenced here: peripheral blood mononuclear cells (PBMCs), sampled before the fourth cycle of nivolumab. CDR3 DNA sequence: TGCGCCAGCAGCTTGGCGCAGGCTAGCACAGATACGCAGTATTTT. Amino acids: CASSLAQASTDTQYF.